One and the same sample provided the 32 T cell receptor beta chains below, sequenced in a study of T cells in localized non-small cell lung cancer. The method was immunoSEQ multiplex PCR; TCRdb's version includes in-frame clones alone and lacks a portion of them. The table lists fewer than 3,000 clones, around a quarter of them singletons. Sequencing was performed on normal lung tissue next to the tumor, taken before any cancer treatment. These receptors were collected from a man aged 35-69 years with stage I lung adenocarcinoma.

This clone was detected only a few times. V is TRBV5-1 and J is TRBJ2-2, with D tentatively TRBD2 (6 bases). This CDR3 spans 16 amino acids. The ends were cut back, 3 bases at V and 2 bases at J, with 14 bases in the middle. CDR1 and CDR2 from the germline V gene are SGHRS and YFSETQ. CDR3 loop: CASSSTGSLNTGELFF. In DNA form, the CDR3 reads TGCGCCAGCAGCTCTACCGGGAGTCTAAACACCGGGGAGCTGTTTTTT.

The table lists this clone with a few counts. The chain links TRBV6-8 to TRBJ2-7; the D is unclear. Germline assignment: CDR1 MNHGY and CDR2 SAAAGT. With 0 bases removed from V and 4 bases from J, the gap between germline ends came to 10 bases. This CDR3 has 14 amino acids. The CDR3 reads CASSYSPRDYEQYF. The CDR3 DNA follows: TGTGCCAGCAGTTACTCGCCTAGGGATTACGAGCAGTACTTC.

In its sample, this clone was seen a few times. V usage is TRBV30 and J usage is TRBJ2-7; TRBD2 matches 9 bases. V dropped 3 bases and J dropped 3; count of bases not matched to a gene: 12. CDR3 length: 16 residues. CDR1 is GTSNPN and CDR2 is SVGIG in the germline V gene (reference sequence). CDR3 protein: CAWRRAGGLTLYEQYF. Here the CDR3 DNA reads TGTGCCTGGAGGCGAGCGGGAGGACTTACGCTCTACGAGCAGTACTTC.

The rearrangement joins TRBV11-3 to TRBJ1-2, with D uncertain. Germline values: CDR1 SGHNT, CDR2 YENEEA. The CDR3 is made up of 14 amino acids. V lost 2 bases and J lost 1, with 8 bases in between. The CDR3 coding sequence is TGTGCCAGCAGCTTACTGCTAGATAACTATGGCTACACCTTC. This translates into CASSLLLDNYGYTF.

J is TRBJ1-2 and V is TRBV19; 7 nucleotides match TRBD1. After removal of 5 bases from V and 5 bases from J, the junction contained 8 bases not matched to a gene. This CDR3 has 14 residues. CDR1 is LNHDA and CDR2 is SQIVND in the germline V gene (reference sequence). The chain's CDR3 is CASSEQGWIYGYTF. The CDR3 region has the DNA TGTGCCAGTAGTGAACAGGGGTGGATATATGGCTACACCTTC.

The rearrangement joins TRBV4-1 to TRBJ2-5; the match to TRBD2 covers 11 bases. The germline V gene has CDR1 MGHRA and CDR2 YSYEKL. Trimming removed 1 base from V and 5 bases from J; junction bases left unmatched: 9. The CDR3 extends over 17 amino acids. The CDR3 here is CASSQVYGTSGRETQYF. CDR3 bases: TGCGCCAGCAGCCAAGTTTACGGGACTAGCGGACGGGAGACCCAGTACTTC.

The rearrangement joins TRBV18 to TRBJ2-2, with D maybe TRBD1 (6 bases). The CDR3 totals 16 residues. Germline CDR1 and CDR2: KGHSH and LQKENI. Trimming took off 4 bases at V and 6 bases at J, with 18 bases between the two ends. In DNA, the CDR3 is TGTGCCAGCTCACTCACGACAGGCCCTGGGGCCGGGGAGCTGTTTTTT. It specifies CASSLTTGPGAGELFF.

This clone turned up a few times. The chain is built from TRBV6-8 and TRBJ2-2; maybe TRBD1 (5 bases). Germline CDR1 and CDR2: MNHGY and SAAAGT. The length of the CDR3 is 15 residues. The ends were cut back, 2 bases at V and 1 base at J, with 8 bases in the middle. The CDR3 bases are TGTGCCAGCAGTTACGGGCAGGGGAACACCGGGGAGCTGTTTTTT. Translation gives CASSYGQGNTGELFF.

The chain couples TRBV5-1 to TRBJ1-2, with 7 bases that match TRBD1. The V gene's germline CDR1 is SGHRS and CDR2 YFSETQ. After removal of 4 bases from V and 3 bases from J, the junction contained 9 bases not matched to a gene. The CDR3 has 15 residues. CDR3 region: CASSHLEGGHYGYTF. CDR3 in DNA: TGCGCCAGCAGCCATCTGGAAGGGGGCCACTATGGCTACACCTTC. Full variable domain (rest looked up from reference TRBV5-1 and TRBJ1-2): KAGVTQTPRYLIKTRGQQVTLSCSPISGHRSVSWYQQTPGQGLQFLFEYFSETQRNKGNFPGRFSGRQFSNSRSEMNVSTLELGDSALYLCASSHLEGGHYGYTFGSGTRLTVV.

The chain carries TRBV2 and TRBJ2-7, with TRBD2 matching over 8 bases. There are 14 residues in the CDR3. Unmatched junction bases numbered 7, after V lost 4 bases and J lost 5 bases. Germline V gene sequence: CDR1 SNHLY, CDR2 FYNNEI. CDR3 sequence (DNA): TGTGCCAGCAGTGGCGGCGGGACTAGGGACGAGCAGTACGTC. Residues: CASSGGGTRDEQYV.

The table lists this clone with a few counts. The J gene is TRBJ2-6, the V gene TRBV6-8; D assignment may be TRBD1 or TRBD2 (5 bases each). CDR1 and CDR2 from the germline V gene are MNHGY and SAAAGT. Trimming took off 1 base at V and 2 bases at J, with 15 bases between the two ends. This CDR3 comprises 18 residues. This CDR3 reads CASSYFSRWGTGANVLTF. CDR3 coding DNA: TGTGCCAGCAGTTACTTTTCTAGGTGGGGGACTGGGGCCAACGTCCTGACTTTC.

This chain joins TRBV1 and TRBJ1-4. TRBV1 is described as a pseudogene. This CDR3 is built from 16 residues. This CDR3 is CASSQETGYSNEKLFF. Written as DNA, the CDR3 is TGCGCCAGCAGCCAAGAGACGGGATATTCTAATGAAAAACTGTTTTTT.

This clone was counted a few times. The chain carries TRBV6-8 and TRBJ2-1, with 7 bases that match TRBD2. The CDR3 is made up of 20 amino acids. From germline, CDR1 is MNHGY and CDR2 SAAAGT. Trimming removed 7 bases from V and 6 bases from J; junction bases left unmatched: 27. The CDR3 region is CASTLLLSGIKEIGVNEQFF. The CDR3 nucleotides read TGTGCCAGCACCCTACTCCTGAGCGGGATAAAGGAGATAGGCGTCAATGAGCAGTTCTTC.

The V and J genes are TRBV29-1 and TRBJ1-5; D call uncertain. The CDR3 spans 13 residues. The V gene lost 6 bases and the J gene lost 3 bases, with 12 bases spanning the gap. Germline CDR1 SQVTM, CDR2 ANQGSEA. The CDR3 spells CSVAADPNQPQHF. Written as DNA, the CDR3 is TGCAGCGTCGCAGCGGACCCCAATCAGCCCCAGCATTTT.

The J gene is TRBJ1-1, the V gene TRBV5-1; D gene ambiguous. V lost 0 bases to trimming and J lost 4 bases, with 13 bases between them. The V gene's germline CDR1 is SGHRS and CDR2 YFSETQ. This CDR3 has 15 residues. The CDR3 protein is CASSLDGPPATEAFF. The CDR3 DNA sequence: TGCGCCAGCAGCTTGGATGGGCCCCCGGCCACTGAAGCTTTCTTT.

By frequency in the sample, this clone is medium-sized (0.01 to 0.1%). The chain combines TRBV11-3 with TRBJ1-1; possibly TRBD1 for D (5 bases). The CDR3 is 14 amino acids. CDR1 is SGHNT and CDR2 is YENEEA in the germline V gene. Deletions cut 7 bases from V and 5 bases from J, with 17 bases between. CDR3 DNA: TGTGCCAGCACCCCCGGGCGGGGCCGAACTGAAGCTTTCTTT. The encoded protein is CASTPGRGRTEAFF.

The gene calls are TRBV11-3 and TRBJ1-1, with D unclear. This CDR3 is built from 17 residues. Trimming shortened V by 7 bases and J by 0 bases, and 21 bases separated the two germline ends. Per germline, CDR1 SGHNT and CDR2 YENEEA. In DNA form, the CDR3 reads TGTGCCAGCAACACCTGGTTAGGGCGGGATTTGAACACTGAAGCTTTCTTT. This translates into CASNTWLGRDLNTEAFF. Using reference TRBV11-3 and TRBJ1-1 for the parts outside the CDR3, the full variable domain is EAGVVQSPRYKIIEKKQPVAFWCNPISGHNTLYWYLQNLGQGPELLIRYENEEAVDDSQLPKDRFSAERLKGVDSTLKIQPAELGDSAVYLCASNTWLGRDLNTEAFFGQGTRLTVV.

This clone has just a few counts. CDR3 region: CAWRRGGAEAFF. DNA for the CDR3: TGTGCCTGGAGAAGAGGGGGTGCTGAAGCTTTCTTT. The chain employs TRBV30 and TRBJ1-1; the D gene is possibly TRBD1 (6 bases). Germline values: CDR1 GTSNPN, CDR2 SVGIG (reference sequence). V was clipped by 3 bases and J by 6 bases, with 11 bases between them. The CDR3 length is 12 residues.

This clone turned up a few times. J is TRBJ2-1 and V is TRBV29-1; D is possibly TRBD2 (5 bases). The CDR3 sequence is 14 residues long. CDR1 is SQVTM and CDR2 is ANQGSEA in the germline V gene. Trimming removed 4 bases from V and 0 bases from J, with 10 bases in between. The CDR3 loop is CSVGTGSSYNEQFF. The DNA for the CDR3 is TGCAGCGTTGGGACGGGGAGCTCCTACAATGAGCAGTTCTTC.

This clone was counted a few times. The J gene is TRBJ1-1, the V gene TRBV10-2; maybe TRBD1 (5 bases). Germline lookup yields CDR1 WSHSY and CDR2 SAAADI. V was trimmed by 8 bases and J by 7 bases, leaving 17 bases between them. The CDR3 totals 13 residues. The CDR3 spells CASRFSSDSEAFF. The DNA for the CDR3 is TGCGCCAGCCGTTTTTCGTCCGACAGTGAAGCTTTCTTT.

CDR3 nucleotides: TGTGCCAGCAGCCTACAGGGGCTAGAAGAGACCCAGTACTTC. Translated, it gives CASSLQGLEETQYF. The V and J genes are TRBV11-3 and TRBJ2-5; 7 nucleotides agree with TRBD1. Per the germline V gene, CDR1 is SGHNT and CDR2 is YENEEA. This CDR3 region has 14 residues. V lost 5 bases and J lost 3; bases outside the gene matches: 6.

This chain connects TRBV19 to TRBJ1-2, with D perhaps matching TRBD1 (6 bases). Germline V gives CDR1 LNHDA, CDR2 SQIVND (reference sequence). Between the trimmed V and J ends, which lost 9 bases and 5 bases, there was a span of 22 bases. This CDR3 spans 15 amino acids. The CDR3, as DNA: TGTGCCAGCAGTTCGGATGGGGCCCAGGGGTATGGCTACACCTTC. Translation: CASSSDGAQGYGYTF.

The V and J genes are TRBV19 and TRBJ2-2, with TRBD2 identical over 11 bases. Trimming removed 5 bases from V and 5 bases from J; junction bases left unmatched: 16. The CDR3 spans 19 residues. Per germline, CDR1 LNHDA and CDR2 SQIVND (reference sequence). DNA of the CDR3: TGTGCCAGTAGTCGTGGTAGCGGGAGGGCCGGGCGGAGGACCGGGGAGCTGTTTTTT. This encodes CASSRGSGRAGRRTGELFF.

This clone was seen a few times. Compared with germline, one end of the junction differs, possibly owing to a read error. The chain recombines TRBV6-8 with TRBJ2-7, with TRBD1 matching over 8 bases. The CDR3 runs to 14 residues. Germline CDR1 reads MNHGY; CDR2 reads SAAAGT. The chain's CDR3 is CAISGGQADYEQYF. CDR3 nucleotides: TGTGCCATCAGTGGGGGACAGGCCGACTACGAGCAGTACTTC.

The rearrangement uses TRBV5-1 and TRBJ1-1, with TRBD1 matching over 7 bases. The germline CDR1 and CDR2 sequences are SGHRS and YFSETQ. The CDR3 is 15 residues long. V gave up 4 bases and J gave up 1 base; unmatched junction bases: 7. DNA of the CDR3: TGCGCCAGCAGCGCCCGACAGGGAGGGAACACTGAAGCTTTCTTT. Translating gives CASSARQGGNTEAFF.

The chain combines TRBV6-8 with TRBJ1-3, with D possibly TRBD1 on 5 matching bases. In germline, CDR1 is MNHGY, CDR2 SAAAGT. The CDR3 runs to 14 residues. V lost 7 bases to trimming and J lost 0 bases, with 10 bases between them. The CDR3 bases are TGTGCCAGCAAGGGGATACCCTCTGGAAACACCATATATTTT. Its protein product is CASKGIPSGNTIYF.

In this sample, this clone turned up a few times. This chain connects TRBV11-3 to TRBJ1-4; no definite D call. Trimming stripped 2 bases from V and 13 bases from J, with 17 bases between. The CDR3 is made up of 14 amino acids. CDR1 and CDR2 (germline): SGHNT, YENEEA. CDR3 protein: CASSLNVPGTSLFF. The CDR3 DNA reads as TGTGCCAGCAGCTTAAACGTACCGGGAACCTCACTGTTTTTT.

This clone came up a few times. The CDR3 coding sequence is TGTGCCAGCAGCTTAGTGGCTGGCGGGAGTGAGCAGTTCTTC. Its translation is CASSLVAGGSEQFF. V gene TRBV11-3 combines with J gene TRBJ2-1; the match to TRBD2 covers 7 bases. This CDR3 contains 14 residues. Germline V gene data show CDR1 as SGHNT and CDR2 as YENEEA. The trim removed 1 base at V and 9 bases at J, leaving 6 bases unmatched.

CDR3 in amino acids: CASRISTGANEKLFF. CDR3 bases: TGTGCCAGCAGAATTTCGACAGGGGCTAATGAAAAACTGTTTTTT. The V and J genes are TRBV7-5 and TRBJ1-4; the table's TRBD1 call for D was not verified on the DNA. TRBV7-5 is designated a pseudogene. The CDR3 is made up of 15 amino acids.

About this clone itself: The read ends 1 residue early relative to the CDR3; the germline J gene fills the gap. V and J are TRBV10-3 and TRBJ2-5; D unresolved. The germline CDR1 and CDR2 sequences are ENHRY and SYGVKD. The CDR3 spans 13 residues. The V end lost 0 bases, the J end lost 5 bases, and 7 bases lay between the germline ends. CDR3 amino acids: CAISESTRETQYF. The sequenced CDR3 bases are TGTGCCATCAGTGAGTCGACACGGGAGACCCAGTAC.

This CDR3 is CASRGPVGTGELFF. CDR3 in DNA: TGTGCCAGTAGGGGACCGGTGGGCACCGGGGAGCTGTTTTTT. The rearrangement uses TRBV19 and TRBJ2-2, with D tentatively TRBD1 or TRBD2 (5 bases each). CDR1 and CDR2 from the germline V gene are LNHDA and SQIVND (reference sequence). Trimming stripped 6 bases from V and 4 bases from J, with 12 bases between. The CDR3 spans 14 residues.

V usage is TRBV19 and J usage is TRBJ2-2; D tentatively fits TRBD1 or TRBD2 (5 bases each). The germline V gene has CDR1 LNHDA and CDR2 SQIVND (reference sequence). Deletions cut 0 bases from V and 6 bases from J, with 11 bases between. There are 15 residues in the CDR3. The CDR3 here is CASSIDLGRPGELFF. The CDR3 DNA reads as TGTGCCAGTAGTATAGATCTGGGACGGCCCGGGGAGCTGTTTTTT.